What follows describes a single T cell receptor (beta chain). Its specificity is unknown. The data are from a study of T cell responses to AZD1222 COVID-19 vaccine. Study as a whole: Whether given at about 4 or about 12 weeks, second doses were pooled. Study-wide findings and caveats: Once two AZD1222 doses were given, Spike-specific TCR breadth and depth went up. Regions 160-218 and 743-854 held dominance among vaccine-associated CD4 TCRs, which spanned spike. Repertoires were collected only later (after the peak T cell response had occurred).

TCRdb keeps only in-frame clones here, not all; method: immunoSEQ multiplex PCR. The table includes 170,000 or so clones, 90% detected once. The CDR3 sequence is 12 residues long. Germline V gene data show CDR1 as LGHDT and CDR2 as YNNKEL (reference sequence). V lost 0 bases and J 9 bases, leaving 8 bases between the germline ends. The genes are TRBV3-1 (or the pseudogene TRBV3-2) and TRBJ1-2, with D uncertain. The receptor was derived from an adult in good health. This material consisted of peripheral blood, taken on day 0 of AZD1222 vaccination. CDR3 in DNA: TGTGCCAGCAGCCAAGATATTCTCAGCTACACCTTC. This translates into CASSQDILSYTF.